This T cell receptor (delta chain) was found in a study of gamma-delta T cells after stem cell transplantation (dated by TCRdb to about 2016). This clone was seen a single time. No cognate antigen has been identified for it. The protein recorded in TCRdb matches a much larger clone and deviates from this DNA's translation at residue 7, suggesting a read error; the protein here is obtained by translating the DNA. The method was RT-PCR. Sequencing used an Illumina MiSeq. TCRdb reprocessed the public reads with the caller CATT; rows with the same DNA were merged afterwards. The sample table lists fewer than 2,000 delta-chain clones, 15% to 20% of them with a count of one. The biggest ten clones account for roughly 30% of the sample. The germline V gene yields TSWWSYY for CDR1 and QGS for CDR2. Counted from cysteine to phenylalanine, this CDR3 has 13 amino acids. The retained sequence is limited to the CDR3, 39 bases, with the frame set at the first base. Trimming costs V 8 bases and J 3 bases, and their ends lie 10 bases apart.

The source is a human donor. It is not recorded whose cells these are; they may come from a transplant donor. The sample comprised gamma-delta T cells. Here the chain combines TRDV1 and TRDJ2, with no confidently assigned D gene. In nucleotides, the sequence is TGTGCTCTTTCACCCCCTGTGACAGCACAACTCTTCTTT. This encodes CALSPPVTAQLFF.